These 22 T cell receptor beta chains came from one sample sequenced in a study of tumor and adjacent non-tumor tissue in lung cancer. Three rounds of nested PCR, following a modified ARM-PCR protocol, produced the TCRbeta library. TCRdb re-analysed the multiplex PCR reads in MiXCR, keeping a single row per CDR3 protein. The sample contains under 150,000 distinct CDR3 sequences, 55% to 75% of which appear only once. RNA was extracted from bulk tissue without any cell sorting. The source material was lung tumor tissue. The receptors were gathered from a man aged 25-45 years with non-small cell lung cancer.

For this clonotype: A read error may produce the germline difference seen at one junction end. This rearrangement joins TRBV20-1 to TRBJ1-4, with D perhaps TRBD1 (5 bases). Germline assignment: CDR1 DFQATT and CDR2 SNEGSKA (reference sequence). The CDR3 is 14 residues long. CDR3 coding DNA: TGCAGTGTTATCTCGGACACTACTAGTGAAAAACTGTTTTTT. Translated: CSVISDTTSEKLFF.

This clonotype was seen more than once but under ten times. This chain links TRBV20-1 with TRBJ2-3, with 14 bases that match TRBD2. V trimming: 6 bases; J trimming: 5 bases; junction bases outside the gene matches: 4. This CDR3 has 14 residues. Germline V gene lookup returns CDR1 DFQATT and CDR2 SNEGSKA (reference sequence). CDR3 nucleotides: TGCAGTGCCGCGGGACTAGCGGGGGAAGATACGCAGTATTTT. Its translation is CSAAGLAGEDTQYF.

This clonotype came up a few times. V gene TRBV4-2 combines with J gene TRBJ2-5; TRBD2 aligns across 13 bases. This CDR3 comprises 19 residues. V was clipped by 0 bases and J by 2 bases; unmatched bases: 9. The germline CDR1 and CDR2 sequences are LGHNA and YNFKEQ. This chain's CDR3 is CASSQDQATSGGHQETQYF. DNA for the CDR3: TGTGCCAGCAGCCAAGATCAAGCGACTAGCGGGGGGCATCAAGAGACCCAGTACTTC.

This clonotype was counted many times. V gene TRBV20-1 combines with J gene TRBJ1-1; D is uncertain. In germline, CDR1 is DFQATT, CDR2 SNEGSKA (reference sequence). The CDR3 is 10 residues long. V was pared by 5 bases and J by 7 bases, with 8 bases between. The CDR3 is CSAHYGEAFF. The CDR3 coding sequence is TGCAGTGCTCACTATGGTGAAGCTTTCTTT.

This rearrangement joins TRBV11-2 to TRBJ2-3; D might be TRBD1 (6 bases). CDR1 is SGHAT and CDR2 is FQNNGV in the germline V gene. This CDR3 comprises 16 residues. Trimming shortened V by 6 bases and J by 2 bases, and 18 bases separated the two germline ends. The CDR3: CASRLGTHVLTDTQYF. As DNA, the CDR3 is TGTGCCAGCAGACTCGGGACACATGTCCTCACAGATACGCAGTATTTT.

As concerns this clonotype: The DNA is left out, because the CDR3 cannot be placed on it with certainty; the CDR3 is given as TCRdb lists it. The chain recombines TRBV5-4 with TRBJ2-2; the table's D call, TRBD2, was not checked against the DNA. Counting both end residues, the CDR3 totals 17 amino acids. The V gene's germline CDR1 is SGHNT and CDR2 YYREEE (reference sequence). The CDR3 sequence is CASSPAGAHGGTGSCFF.

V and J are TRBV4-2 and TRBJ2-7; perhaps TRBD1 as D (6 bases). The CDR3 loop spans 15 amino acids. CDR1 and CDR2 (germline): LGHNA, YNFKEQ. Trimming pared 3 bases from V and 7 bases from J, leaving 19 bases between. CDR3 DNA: TGTGCCAGCAGCCATCAGGTGACAGGCGGCTATGAGCAGTACTTC. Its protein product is CASSHQVTGGYEQYF.

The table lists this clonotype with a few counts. CDR3 in amino acids: CASSPQTGTDTQYF. The CDR3 DNA reads TGCGCCAGCAGCCCACAGACAGGCACAGATACGCAGTATTTT. V is TRBV4-1 and J is TRBJ2-3; D may be TRBD1 (5 bases). Trimming took 4 bases from V and 1 from J, leaving 9 bases between them. The CDR3 sequence is 14 residues long. Germline V gives CDR1 MGHRA, CDR2 YSYEKL.

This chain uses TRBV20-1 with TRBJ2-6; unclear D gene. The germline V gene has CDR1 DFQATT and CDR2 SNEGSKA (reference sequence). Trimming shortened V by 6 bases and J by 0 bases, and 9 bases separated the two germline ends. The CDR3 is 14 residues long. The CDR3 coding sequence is TGCAGTGCCCCTCGCAGCTCTGGGGCCAACGTCCTGACTTTC. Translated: CSAPRSSGANVLTF.

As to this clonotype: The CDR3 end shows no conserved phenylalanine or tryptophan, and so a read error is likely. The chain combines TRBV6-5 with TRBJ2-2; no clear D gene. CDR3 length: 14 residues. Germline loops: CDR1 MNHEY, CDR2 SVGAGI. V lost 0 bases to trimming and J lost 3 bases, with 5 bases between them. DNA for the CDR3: TGTGCCAGCAGTTACTCGACGGACACCGGGGAGCTGTTTTCT. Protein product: CASSYSTDTGELFS.

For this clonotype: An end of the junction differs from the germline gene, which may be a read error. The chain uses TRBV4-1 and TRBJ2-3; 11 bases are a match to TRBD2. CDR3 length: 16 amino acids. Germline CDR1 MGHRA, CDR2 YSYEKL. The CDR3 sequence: CTSSQGGSGGVDTQYF. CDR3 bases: TGCACCAGCAGCCAAGGCGGTAGCGGGGGGGTAGATACGCAGTATTTT.

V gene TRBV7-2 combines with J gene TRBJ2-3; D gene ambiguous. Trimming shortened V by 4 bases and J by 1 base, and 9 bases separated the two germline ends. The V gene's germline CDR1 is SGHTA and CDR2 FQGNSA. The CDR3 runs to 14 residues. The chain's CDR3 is CASSSYMGTDTQYF. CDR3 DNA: TGTGCCAGCAGCTCTTACATGGGCACAGATACGCAGTATTTT.

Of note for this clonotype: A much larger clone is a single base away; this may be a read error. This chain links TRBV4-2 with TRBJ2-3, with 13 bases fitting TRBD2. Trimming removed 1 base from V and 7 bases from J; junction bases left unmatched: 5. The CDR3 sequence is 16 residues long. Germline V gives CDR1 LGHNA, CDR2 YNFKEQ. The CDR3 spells CASSQAGTSGAHTQYF. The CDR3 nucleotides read TGTGCCAGCAGCCAAGCCGGGACTAGCGGGGCACATACGCAGTATTTT.

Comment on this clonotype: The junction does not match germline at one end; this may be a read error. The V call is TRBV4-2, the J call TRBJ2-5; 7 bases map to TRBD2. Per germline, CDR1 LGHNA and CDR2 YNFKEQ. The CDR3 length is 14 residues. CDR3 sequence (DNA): TGTACCAGCAGTCAATATCGGGGGGTGGAGACCCAGTACTTC. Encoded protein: CTSSQYRGVETQYF.

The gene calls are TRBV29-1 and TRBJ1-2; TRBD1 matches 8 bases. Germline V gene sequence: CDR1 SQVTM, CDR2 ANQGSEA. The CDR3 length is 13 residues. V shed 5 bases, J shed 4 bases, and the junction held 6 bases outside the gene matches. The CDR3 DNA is TGCAGCGTTAAGTACAGGGGGGTCTATGGCTACACCTTC. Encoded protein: CSVKYRGVYGYTF.

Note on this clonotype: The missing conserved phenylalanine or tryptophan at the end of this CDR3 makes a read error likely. The CDR3 loop reads CASSLGQGSSYEQYL. DNA for the CDR3: TGTGCCAGCAGTTTGGGGCAGGGGAGCTCCTACGAGCAGTACCTC. The gene calls are TRBV6-5 and TRBJ2-7, with D perhaps TRBD1 (6 bases). The V end was cut by 4 bases, the J end by 0 bases, with 13 bases between. This CDR3 has 15 amino acids. CDR1 and CDR2 (germline): MNHEY, SVGAGI.

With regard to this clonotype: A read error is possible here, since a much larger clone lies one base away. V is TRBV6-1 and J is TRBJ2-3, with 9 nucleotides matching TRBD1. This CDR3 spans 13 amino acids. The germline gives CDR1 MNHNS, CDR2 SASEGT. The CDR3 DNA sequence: TGTGCCAACAGTGAACAGGGGGCGAATACGCAGTATTTT. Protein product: CANSEQGANTQYF.

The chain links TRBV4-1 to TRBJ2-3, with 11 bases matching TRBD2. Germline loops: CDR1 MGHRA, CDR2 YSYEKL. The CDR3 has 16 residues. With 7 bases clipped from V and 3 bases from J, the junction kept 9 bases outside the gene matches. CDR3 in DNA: TGCGCCAGCACCCAGCGGACTAGCGGGTATACAGATACGCAGTATTTT. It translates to CASTQRTSGYTDTQYF.

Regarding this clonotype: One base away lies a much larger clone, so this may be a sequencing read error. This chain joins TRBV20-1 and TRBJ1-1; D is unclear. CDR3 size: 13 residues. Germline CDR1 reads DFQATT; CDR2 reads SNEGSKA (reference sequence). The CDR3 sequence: CSTRGPGNTEAFF. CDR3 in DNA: TGCAGTACTAGAGGGCCCGGGAACACTGAAGCTTTCTTT.

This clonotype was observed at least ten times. For the CDR3, the DNA is TGTGCCAGCAGCTTCGGGACAGCTAATGAAAAACTGTTTTTT. Translated: CASSFGTANEKLFF. V and J are TRBV5-4 and TRBJ1-4; 7 positions agree with TRBD1. The V gene end was trimmed by 2 bases and the J gene end by 3 bases; junction bases not matched to a gene: 1. This CDR3 is 14 amino acids long. The V gene's germline CDR1 is SGHNT and CDR2 YYREEE (reference sequence). Combining the CDR3 with reference TRBV5-4 and TRBJ1-4 gives the whole variable domain ETGVTQSPTHLIKTRGQQVTLRCSSQSGHNTVSWYQQALGQGPQFIFQYYREEENGRGNFPPRFSGLQFPNYSSELNVNALELDDSALYLCASSFGTANEKLFFGSGTQLSVL.

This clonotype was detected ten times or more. As DNA, the CDR3 is TGTGCCAGCAGTGAAGGGGAGTCCTACAATGAGCAGTTCTTC. Encoded protein: CASSEGESYNEQFF. The V gene is TRBV6-1, the J gene TRBJ2-1; D perhaps matches TRBD2 (5 bases). Germline loops: CDR1 MNHNS, CDR2 SASEGT. The CDR3 is 14 amino acids. The V gene lost 1 base and the J gene lost 1 base, with 5 bases spanning the gap.

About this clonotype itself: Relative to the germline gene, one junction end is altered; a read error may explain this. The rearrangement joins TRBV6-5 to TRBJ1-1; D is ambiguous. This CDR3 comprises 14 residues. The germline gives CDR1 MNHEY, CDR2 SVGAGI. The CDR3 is CTSSLGRMNTEAFF. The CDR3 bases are TGTACCAGCAGTTTGGGCAGAATGAACACTGAAGCTTTCTTT.